The source of this TCR beta chain is a study of graft-versus-host responses after intestinal transplantation. Study-level background: Each patient got anti-thymocyte globulin induction, then tacrolimus and steroids for roughly 3 years. General study results and limits: Across patients carrying graft-donor T cell macrochimerism, allografts held high graft-versus-host to host-versus-graft clonal ratios.

The protocol was immunoSEQ multiplex PCR, while the TCRdb copy is restricted to in-frame clones and leaves out a portion. The sample comprises roughly 14,000 clones, more than 75% of which are singletons, and roughly 6.6% rests with the top ten. Bone marrow was aspirated after transplant. It came from the posterior iliac crest or another site. V shed 0 bases and J 10 bases; nucleotides not matched to a gene: 9. This CDR3 has 15 amino acids. Germline CDR1 LNHNV, CDR2 YYDKDF (reference sequence). A note on this clone: Its antigen is unknown.

The sequencing here drew on bone marrow, taken approximately 120 days after intestinal transplantation. The V and J genes are TRBV15 and TRBJ2-3; 8 bases map to TRBD2. This sequence originates from a human patient who received an intestinal transplant, so some T cells may come from the graft donor. The CDR3 loop reads CATSRDSSQLAAQYF. CDR3 DNA sequence: TGTGCCACCAGCAGAGATTCCTCACAACTAGCGGCGCAGTATTTT.